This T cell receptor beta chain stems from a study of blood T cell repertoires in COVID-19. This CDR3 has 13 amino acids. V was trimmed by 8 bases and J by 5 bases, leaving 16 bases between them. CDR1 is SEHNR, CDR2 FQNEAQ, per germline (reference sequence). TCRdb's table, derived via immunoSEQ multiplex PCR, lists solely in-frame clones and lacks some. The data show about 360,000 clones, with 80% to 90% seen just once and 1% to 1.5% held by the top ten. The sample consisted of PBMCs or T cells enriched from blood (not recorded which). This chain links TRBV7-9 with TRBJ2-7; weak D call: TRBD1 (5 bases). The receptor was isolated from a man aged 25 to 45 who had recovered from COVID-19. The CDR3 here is CASGRTGPHEQYF. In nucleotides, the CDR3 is TGTGCCAGCGGCCGTACAGGCCCCCACGAGCAGTACTTC.